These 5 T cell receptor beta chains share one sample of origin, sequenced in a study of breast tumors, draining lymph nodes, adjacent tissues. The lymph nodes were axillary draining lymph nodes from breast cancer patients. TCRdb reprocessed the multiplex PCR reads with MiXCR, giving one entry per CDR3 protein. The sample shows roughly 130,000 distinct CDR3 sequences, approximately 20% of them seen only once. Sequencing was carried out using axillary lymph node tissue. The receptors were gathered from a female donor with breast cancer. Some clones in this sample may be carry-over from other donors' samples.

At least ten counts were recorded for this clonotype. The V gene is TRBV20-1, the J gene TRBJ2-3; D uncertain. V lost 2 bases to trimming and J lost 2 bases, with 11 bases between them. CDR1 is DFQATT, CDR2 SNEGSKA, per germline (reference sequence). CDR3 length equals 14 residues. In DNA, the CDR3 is TGCAGTGCTAGACAGCTTAAACTCACAGATACGCAGTATTTT. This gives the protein CSARQLKLTDTQYF.

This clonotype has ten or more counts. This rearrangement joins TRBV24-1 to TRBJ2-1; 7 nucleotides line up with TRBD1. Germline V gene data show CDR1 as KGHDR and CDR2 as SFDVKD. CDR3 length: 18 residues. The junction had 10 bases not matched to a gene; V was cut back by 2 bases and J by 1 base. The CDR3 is CATSDWGSGQKSYNEQFF. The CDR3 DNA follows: TGTGCCACCAGTGATTGGGGTTCGGGACAGAAGTCCTACAATGAGCAGTTCTTC.

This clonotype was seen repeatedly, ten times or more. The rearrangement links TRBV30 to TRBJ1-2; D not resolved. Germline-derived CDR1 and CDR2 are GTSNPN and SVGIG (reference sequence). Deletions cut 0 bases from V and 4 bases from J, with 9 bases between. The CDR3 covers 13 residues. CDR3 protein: CAWSVGRSYGYTF. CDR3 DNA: TGTGCCTGGAGTGTTGGCCGCAGCTATGGCTACACCTTC.

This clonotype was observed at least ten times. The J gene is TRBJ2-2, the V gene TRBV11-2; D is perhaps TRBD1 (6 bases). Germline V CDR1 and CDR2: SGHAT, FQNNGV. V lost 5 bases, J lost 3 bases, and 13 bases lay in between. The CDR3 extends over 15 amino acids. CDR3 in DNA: TGTGCCAGCAGCCCTCAGGGGTTGTACACCGGGGAGCTGTTTTTT. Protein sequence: CASSPQGLYTGELFF. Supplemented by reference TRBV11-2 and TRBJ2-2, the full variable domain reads EAGVAQSPRYKIIEKRQSVAFWCNPISGHATLYWYQQILGQGPKLLIQFQNNGVVDDSQLPKDRFSAERLKGVDSTLKIQPAKLEDSAVYLCASSPQGLYTGELFFGEGSRLTVL.

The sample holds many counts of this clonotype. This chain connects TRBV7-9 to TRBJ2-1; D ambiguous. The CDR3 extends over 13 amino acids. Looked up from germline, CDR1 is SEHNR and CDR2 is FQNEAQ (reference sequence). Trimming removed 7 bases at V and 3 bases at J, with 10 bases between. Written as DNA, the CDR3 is TGTGCCAGCAACAGACTGAGCTACAATGAGCAGTTCTTC. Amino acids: CASNRLSYNEQFF. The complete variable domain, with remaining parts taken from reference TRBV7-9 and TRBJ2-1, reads DTGVSQNPRHKITKRGQNVTFRCDPISEHNRLYWYRQTLGQGPEFLTYFQNEAQLEKSRLLSDRFSAERPKGSFSTLEIQRTEQGDSAMYLCASNRLSYNEQFFGPGTRLTVL.